Listed below are T cell receptor beta chains from one sample, sequenced in a study of blood T cells in healthy people across ages. MiXCR, run by TCRdb on the 5' RACE reads, gives a single entry per CDR3 protein. The sample comprises around 2 million distinct CDR3 sequences, around 40% of which are singletons, and 20% to 25% rests with the top ten. The sequenced material came from blood. These receptors were taken from a human donor in good health. Both conserved end residues are part of each CDR3. The D gene is left open where the match is weak. Where a row states a size, it is once, few, many or the class of an expanded clone; other rows omit it.

j_call: TRBJ2-5; v_call: TRBV7-7; clone_size: few; d_call: -; cdr3_nt: TGTGCCAGCAGCCCCGCCGGGCAGGGAGGAGAGACCCAGTACTTC; cdr3_aa: CASSPAGQGGETQYF
j_call: TRBJ2-4; v_call: TRBV6-1; clone_size: few; d_call: -; cdr3_nt: TGTGCCAGCTCTGAATGGTTGGAGGACATTCAGTACTTC; cdr3_aa: CASSEWLEDIQYF
j_call: TRBJ2-1; v_call: TRBV7-2; clone_size: -; d_call: -; cdr3_nt: TGTGCCAGCAGCTTAGCAGGGGGTAACTATGAGCAGTTCTTC; cdr3_aa: CASSLAGGNYEQFF
j_call: TRBJ2-3; v_call: TRBV2; clone_size: -; d_call: TRBD2; cdr3_nt: TGTGCCAGCAGTGAACTGGCGGGGGAGGTTGATACGCAGTATTTT; cdr3_aa: CASSELAGEVDTQYF
j_call: TRBJ1-1; v_call: TRBV29-1; clone_size: -; d_call: TRBD1; cdr3_nt: TGCAGCGCCAGCACAGGGGGGAACACTGGAGCTTTCTTT; cdr3_aa: CSASTGGNTGAFF
j_call: TRBJ2-7; v_call: TRBV9; clone_size: -; d_call: TRBD1; cdr3_nt: TGTACCAGCAGCGTAGAGGTGAGGGGGCCCCTTTCCGAGCAGTACTTC; cdr3_aa: CTSSVEVRGPLSEQYF
j_call: TRBJ2-3; v_call: TRBV5-5; clone_size: many; d_call: TRBD2; cdr3_nt: TGTGCCAGCAGTTTAGGCGGGGGTGGTGGCACAGATACGCAGTATTTT; cdr3_aa: CASSLGGGGGTDTQYF
j_call: TRBJ1-1; v_call: TRBV2; clone_size: -; d_call: TRBD1; cdr3_nt: TGTGCCAGCCGACGGGACAGGGAGTATACTGAAGCTTTCTTT; cdr3_aa: CASRRDREYTEAFF
j_call: TRBJ1-1; v_call: TRBV12-3/TRBV12-4; clone_size: -; d_call: -; cdr3_nt: TGTGCCAGCGCTAGGTGGCTCCGGGGGCATACTGAAGCTTTCTTT; cdr3_aa: CASARWLRGHTEAFF
j_call: TRBJ2-3; v_call: TRBV5-1; clone_size: -; d_call: -; cdr3_nt: TGCGCCAGCAGCTCGACCCGGGGAGGGGGTTCAGATACGCAGTATTTT; cdr3_aa: CASSSTRGGGSDTQYF
j_call: TRBJ2-5; v_call: TRBV29-1; clone_size: few; d_call: -; cdr3_nt: TGCAGCGTTGATTATACAGGAACCATGTACCAAGAGACCCAGTACTTC; cdr3_aa: CSVDYTGTMYQETQYF
j_call: TRBJ2-1; v_call: TRBV9; clone_size: -; d_call: TRBD2; cdr3_nt: TGTGCCAGCAGCGTTCGACGGGGGGTAACCTACAATGAGCAGTTCTTC; cdr3_aa: CASSVRRGVTYNEQFF
j_call: TRBJ1-2; v_call: TRBV28; clone_size: -; d_call: TRBD1; cdr3_nt: TGTGCCAGCAGTACTATTTCCGGGACAGTTCTTGGCTACACCTTC; cdr3_aa: CASSTISGTVLGYTF
j_call: TRBJ2-7; v_call: TRBV27; clone_size: -; d_call: -; cdr3_nt: TGTGCCAGCAGTCGATTTTCGTCGGGGAACGAGCAGTACTTC; cdr3_aa: CASSRFSSGNEQYF
j_call: TRBJ1-2; v_call: TRBV10-3; clone_size: -; d_call: -; cdr3_nt: TGTGCCATCAGGCCCACAGGGTTCGACTATGGCTACACCTTC; cdr3_aa: CAIRPTGFDYGYTF
j_call: TRBJ2-7; v_call: TRBV11-2; clone_size: many; d_call: -; cdr3_nt: TGTGCCAGCAGCTTAGGTTCCCCCCAGTACACCTACGAGCAGTACTTC; cdr3_aa: CASSLGSPQYTYEQYF
j_call: TRBJ2-3; v_call: TRBV6-5; clone_size: once; d_call: TRBD2; cdr3_nt: TGTGCCAGCAGTTACTCGGCACTAGCGGGGGCCGCTAGCACAGATACGCAGTATTTT; cdr3_aa: CASSYSALAGAASTDTQYF
j_call: TRBJ1-2; v_call: TRBV19; clone_size: -; d_call: -; cdr3_nt: TGTGCGGTCGGGGCTAACTATGGCTACACCTTC; cdr3_aa: CAVGANYGYTF
j_call: TRBJ2-5; v_call: TRBV7-2; clone_size: -; d_call: -; cdr3_nt: TGTGCCAGCAGCCTCGGGACTCCTTTCGCCAAGACCCAGTACTTC; cdr3_aa: CASSLGTPFAKTQYF
j_call: TRBJ2-7; v_call: TRBV6-5; clone_size: -; d_call: -; cdr3_nt: TGTGCCAGCAGTTACAGTTCGGTGGCCTACGAGCAGTACTTC; cdr3_aa: CASSYSSVAYEQYF
j_call: TRBJ2-1; v_call: TRBV7-3; clone_size: few; d_call: -; cdr3_nt: TGTGCCAGCAGCTTTGACCAGGGTAACAATGAGCAGTTCTTC; cdr3_aa: CASSFDQGNNEQFF
j_call: TRBJ2-2; v_call: TRBV7-2; clone_size: -; d_call: TRBD1; cdr3_nt: TGTGCCAGCAGCCCCTTTTCGGACAGGGGCAGCGGGGAGCTGTTTTTT; cdr3_aa: CASSPFSDRGSGELFF
j_call: TRBJ1-4; v_call: TRBV3-1; clone_size: many; d_call: -; cdr3_nt: TGTGCCAGCAGCCAAGATCTGAGATACAGACTGTTTTTT; cdr3_aa: CASSQDLRYRLFF
j_call: TRBJ1-4; v_call: TRBV18; clone_size: once; d_call: TRBD1; cdr3_nt: TGTGCCAGCTCACCGGGACAGAATGAGCGAGAAAAACTGTTTTTT; cdr3_aa: CASSPGQNEREKLFF
j_call: TRBJ2-5; v_call: TRBV4-2; clone_size: few; d_call: TRBD2; cdr3_nt: TGTGCCAGCAGCCAAGTTGGAGGACTAGCGGTAAAAGAGACCCAGTACTTC; cdr3_aa: CASSQVGGLAVKETQYF
j_call: TRBJ1-2; v_call: TRBV19; clone_size: -; d_call: TRBD1; cdr3_nt: TGTGCCACCACACCCAGGGGACAGGGGGCTGTTGGCTACACCTTC; cdr3_aa: CATTPRGQGAVGYTF
j_call: TRBJ1-6; v_call: TRBV7-9; clone_size: -; d_call: -; cdr3_nt: TGTGCCAGCAGCCCTACTACTTGGGAACAGGGTAATTCACCCCTCCACTTT; cdr3_aa: CASSPTTWEQGNSPLHF
j_call: TRBJ1-2; v_call: TRBV9; clone_size: few; d_call: -; cdr3_nt: TGTGCCAGCAGCCCCTACGGACAGACAGGCTATGGCTACACCTTC; cdr3_aa: CASSPYGQTGYGYTF
j_call: TRBJ1-2; v_call: TRBV5-1; clone_size: few; d_call: TRBD1; cdr3_nt: TGCGCCAGCAGCTATACAGGGGGCGAGTATGGCTACACCTTC; cdr3_aa: CASSYTGGEYGYTF
j_call: TRBJ2-3; v_call: TRBV5-1; clone_size: once; d_call: -; cdr3_nt: TGCGCCAGCAGCTTCGATTTGCCAGGGGGGTTCACAGATACGCAGTATTTT; cdr3_aa: CASSFDLPGGFTDTQYF
j_call: TRBJ1-1; v_call: TRBV30; clone_size: -; d_call: -; cdr3_nt: TGTGCCTGGATTCGTGGAAGATCAGCTTTCTTT; cdr3_aa: CAWIRGRSAFF
j_call: TRBJ2-7; v_call: TRBV6-5; clone_size: few; d_call: -; cdr3_nt: TGTGCCACCAAACTCAAGCCCAGCGGCGAGCAGTACTTC; cdr3_aa: CATKLKPSGEQYF
j_call: TRBJ2-1; v_call: TRBV7-9; clone_size: few; d_call: -; cdr3_nt: TGTGCCAGCAGCCCCGACAGTGAGCAGTTCTTC; cdr3_aa: CASSPDSEQFF
j_call: TRBJ2-7; v_call: TRBV12-3/TRBV12-4; clone_size: -; d_call: -; cdr3_nt: TGTGCCAGCAGCCCCAGGGCTTACTTTTACGAGCAGTACTTC; cdr3_aa: CASSPRAYFYEQYF
j_call: TRBJ2-1; v_call: TRBV12-3/TRBV12-4; clone_size: few; d_call: -; cdr3_nt: TGTGCCAGCAGTTCCAGGGCTAATGAGCAGTTCTTC; cdr3_aa: CASSSRANEQFF
j_call: TRBJ1-2; v_call: TRBV7-9; clone_size: -; d_call: -; cdr3_nt: TGTGCCAGCAGCCCCAATGTACGGGGCTACACCTTC; cdr3_aa: CASSPNVRGYTF
j_call: TRBJ1-4; v_call: TRBV20-1; clone_size: few; d_call: -; cdr3_nt: TGCAGTGCTAGACTTAATGAAAAACTGTTTTTT; cdr3_aa: CSARLNEKLFF
j_call: TRBJ2-1; v_call: TRBV20-1; clone_size: few; d_call: TRBD2; cdr3_nt: TGCAGTGCTCCCGACCGGAGAGGCGGGGGGGCGAATGAGCAGTTCTTC; cdr3_aa: CSAPDRRGGGANEQFF
j_call: TRBJ1-2; v_call: TRBV29-1; clone_size: -; d_call: TRBD1; cdr3_nt: TGCAGCGTTGGGGACAGGGGATATAACTATGGCTACACCTTC; cdr3_aa: CSVGDRGYNYGYTF
j_call: TRBJ2-6; v_call: TRBV7-2; clone_size: few; d_call: -; cdr3_nt: TGTGCCAGCAGCTTGAGCGAGGGGGCCAACGTCCTGACTTTC; cdr3_aa: CASSLSEGANVLTF
j_call: TRBJ2-7; v_call: TRBV20-1; clone_size: -; d_call: TRBD2; cdr3_nt: TGCAGTGCTGAGAGCGGGGGGGCCGACTACGAGCAGTACTTC; cdr3_aa: CSAESGGADYEQYF
j_call: TRBJ2-7; v_call: TRBV4-3; clone_size: -; d_call: -; cdr3_nt: TGCGCCAGCAGCCATCTCTCCAACCTCGACAAGCAGTACGAGCAGTACTTC; cdr3_aa: CASSHLSNLDKQYEQYF
j_call: TRBJ1-2; v_call: TRBV6-2/TRBV6-3; clone_size: -; d_call: TRBD1; cdr3_nt: TGTGCCAGCAGTTACCCCAGCGGACAGGGGGCATCGGGCTACACCTTC; cdr3_aa: CASSYPSGQGASGYTF
j_call: TRBJ1-2; v_call: TRBV29-1; clone_size: few; d_call: -; cdr3_nt: TGCAGCGTTGAAGTCCAGGGGACCTATGGCTACACCTTC; cdr3_aa: CSVEVQGTYGYTF
j_call: TRBJ1-2; v_call: TRBV20-1; clone_size: many; d_call: -; cdr3_nt: TGCAGTGCTAGAAGTAGTTATGGCTACACCTTC; cdr3_aa: CSARSSYGYTF
j_call: TRBJ2-1; v_call: TRBV7-9; clone_size: few; d_call: -; cdr3_nt: TGTGCCAGCAGCTTAGCAGGGGGGCTTACCTCCTACAATGAGCAGTTCTTC; cdr3_aa: CASSLAGGLTSYNEQFF
j_call: TRBJ1-2; v_call: TRBV4-3; clone_size: -; d_call: -; cdr3_nt: TGCGCCAGCAGCCAAGACCGGCGGGGCAGGGATGGCTACACCTTC; cdr3_aa: CASSQDRRGRDGYTF
j_call: TRBJ2-5; v_call: TRBV7-3; clone_size: -; d_call: TRBD1; cdr3_nt: TGCGCCAGCAGCTTCCAAATACAGGGGAACAATGAGCAGTACTTC; cdr3_aa: CASSFQIQGNNEQYF
j_call: TRBJ2-3; v_call: TRBV5-1; clone_size: -; d_call: -; cdr3_nt: TGCGGCAGCAGCGTTTTGGACCCCACAGATACGCAGTATTTT; cdr3_aa: CGSSVLDPTDTQYF
j_call: TRBJ2-7; v_call: TRBV12-3/TRBV12-4; clone_size: -; d_call: -; cdr3_nt: TGTGCCAGCAGTTTTGGCAGAATAAGACCCGAGCAGTACTTC; cdr3_aa: CASSFGRIRPEQYF
j_call: TRBJ1-2; v_call: TRBV5-1; clone_size: -; d_call: TRBD1; cdr3_nt: TGCGCCAGCAGCTGGGTCGGGACAGGGGATGACGGCTACACCTTC; cdr3_aa: CASSWVGTGDDGYTF
j_call: TRBJ1-4; v_call: TRBV12-3/TRBV12-4; clone_size: -; d_call: -; cdr3_nt: TGTGCCAGCAGTTTTTCGGGGGGTTCGGTGGGATTTGAAAAACTGTTTTTT; cdr3_aa: CASSFSGGSVGFEKLFF
j_call: TRBJ2-7; v_call: TRBV7-2; clone_size: few; d_call: TRBD1; cdr3_nt: TGTGCCAGCAGCTTTGACAGGGCGACCTGCGAGCAGTACTTC; cdr3_aa: CASSFDRATCEQYF
j_call: TRBJ2-1; v_call: TRBV20-1; clone_size: -; d_call: -; cdr3_nt: TGCAGTGCCCGCGTTCAGACAAGCTCCTACAGTGAGCAGTTCTTC; cdr3_aa: CSARVQTSSYSEQFF
j_call: TRBJ1-1; v_call: TRBV29-1; clone_size: few; d_call: -; cdr3_nt: TGCAGCGTTGAAGATCTTTGGGGAGAGAACACTGAAGCTTTCTTT; cdr3_aa: CSVEDLWGENTEAFF